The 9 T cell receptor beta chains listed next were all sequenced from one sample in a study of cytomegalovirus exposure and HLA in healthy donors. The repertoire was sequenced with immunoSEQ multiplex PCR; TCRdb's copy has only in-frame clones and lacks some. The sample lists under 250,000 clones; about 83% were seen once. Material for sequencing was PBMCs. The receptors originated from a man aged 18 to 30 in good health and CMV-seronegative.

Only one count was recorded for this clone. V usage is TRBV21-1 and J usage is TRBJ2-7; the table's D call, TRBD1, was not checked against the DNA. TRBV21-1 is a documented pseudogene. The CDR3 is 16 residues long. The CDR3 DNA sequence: TGTGCCAGCAGCGGGTACGAGTACGGACAGGGGTACGAGCAGTACTTC. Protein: CASSGYEYGQGYEQYF.

The CDR3 loop reads CASSRSTSGGEEQYF. CDR3 sequence (DNA): TGTGCCAGCAGCCGATCGACTAGCGGGGGGGAGGAGCAGTACTTC. The genes are TRBV5-4 and TRBJ2-7; 14 bases are a match to TRBD2. Germline lookup yields CDR1 SGHNT and CDR2 YYREEE (reference sequence). The V segment lost 4 bases and the J segment 7 bases; nucleotides outside the gene matches: 7. The CDR3 sequence is 15 residues long.

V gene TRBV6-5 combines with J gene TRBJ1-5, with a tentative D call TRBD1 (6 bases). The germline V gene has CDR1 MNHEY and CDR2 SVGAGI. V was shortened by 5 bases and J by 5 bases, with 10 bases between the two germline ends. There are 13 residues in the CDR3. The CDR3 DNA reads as TGTGCCAGCAGTAACAGGGCGGATCAGCCCCAGCATTTT. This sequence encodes CASSNRADQPQHF.

The CDR3 DNA is TGCGCCAGCAGCCAATTAACGGGGGGGTCGGGTGTTAGAGAGCAGTTCTTC. It yields the protein CASSQLTGGSGVREQFF. The chain links TRBV4-3 to TRBJ2-1; 8 positions match TRBD2. CDR3 length equals 17 residues. Germline V gene sequence: CDR1 LGHNA, CDR2 YSLEER. Germline trimming cut 2 bases from V and 10 bases from J; bases unmatched to any gene: 16.

The DNA for the CDR3 is TGTGCCAGTAGTATAGTGGGTAGCGCTGAAGCTTTCTTT. Encoded protein: CASSIVGSAEAFF. This chain joins TRBV19 and TRBJ1-1; no clear D. The CDR3 runs to 13 residues. Trimming left V 1 base short and J 6 bases short, with 9 bases between. Germline CDR1 reads LNHDA; CDR2 reads SQIVND (reference sequence).

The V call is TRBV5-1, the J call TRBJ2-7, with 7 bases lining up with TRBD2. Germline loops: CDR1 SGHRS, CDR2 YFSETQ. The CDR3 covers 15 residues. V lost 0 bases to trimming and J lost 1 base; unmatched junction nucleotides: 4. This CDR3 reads CASSLGNGGSYEQYF. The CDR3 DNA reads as TGCGCCAGCAGCTTGGGGAACGGGGGGTCCTACGAGCAGTACTTC.

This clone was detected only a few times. The CDR3: CASRDSGPPSPLHF. Here the CDR3 DNA reads TGTGCCAGCAGGGACTCGGGCCCCCCCTCACCCCTCCACTTT. The genes are TRBV7-6 and TRBJ1-6; no firm D call. Trimming left V 6 bases short and J 10 bases short, with 16 bases between. Germline-derived CDR1 and CDR2 are SGHVS and FNYEAQ. CDR3 size: 14 residues.

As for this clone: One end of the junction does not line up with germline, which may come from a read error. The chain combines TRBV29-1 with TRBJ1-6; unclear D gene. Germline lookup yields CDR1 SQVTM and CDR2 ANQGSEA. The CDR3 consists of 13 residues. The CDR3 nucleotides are TGCAGCGTTAAAGACGGCGGCTTTTCACCCCTCCACTTT. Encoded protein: CSVKDGGFSPLHF.

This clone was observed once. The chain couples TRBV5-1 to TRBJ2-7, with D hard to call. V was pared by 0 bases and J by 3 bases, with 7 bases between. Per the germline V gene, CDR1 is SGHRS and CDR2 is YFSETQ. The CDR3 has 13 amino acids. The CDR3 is CASSLGASYEQYF. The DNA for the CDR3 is TGCGCCAGCAGCTTGGGGGCCAGCTACGAGCAGTACTTC.